There are a few counts of the clone carrying this TCR beta chain. Its cognate antigen is unknown. The data were obtained in a study of T cells after yellow fever vaccination. Whole-study results and caveats: Although most clonotypes did not, a small share appeared in both CD4 and CD8 compartments. The booster saw the reappearance of most primary-vaccination clones (around 96% CD4, about 88% CD8). A weaker but faster secondary response was observed, peaking on day 5 versus 15.

The germline V gene encodes CDR1 MDHEN and CDR2 SYDVKM. This CDR3 is 15 amino acids long. Trimming cost V 1 base and J 2 bases; bases outside gene matches: 4. For TCR, cDNA came from 5'RACE template switching, which added a universal primer site and UMIs. TCRdb re-derived calls from the 5' RACE reads in MiXCR, one entry per CDR3 protein. The data show 200,000 to 300,000 distinct CDR3 sequences, with over 10% seen just once and about 0.51% held by the top ten. The clonotype originates from a man in his thirties or forties who received the YFV17D yellow fever vaccine. This rearrangement joins TRBV28 to TRBJ2-7; 8 positions agree with TRBD1. The sample consisted of CD4+ T cells sorted from PBMCs, taken 45 days after the yellow fever booster vaccination. The CDR3 loop is CASSLYGQGTYEQYF. The DNA for the CDR3 is TGTGCCAGCAGTTTATATGGACAGGGTACCTACGAGCAGTACTTC.